The entry that follows covers one T cell receptor (beta chain) sequence. The antigen is not known. A much larger clone differs from this one at a single base, so this may be a read error. Trimming pared 4 bases from V and 7 bases from J, leaving 11 bases between. The CDR3 has 14 amino acids. Germline V gives CDR1 SGHTA, CDR2 FQGNSA. The sample originates from a study of response to subunit inactivated influenza vaccine. Study-level findings and limits: Every seasonal influenza vaccination brings in few new T cells, the authors suggested.

Each CDR3 protein is one row after TCRdb ran MiXCR on the RT-PCR reads. The sample lists approximately 730,000 distinct CDR3 sequences; approximately 13% were seen once. This sequence originates from a man aged 45-65 years who received an inactivated influenza vaccine. The chain combines TRBV7-2 with TRBJ1-6; D uncertain. The specimen comprised PBMCs from blood, sampled about 14 days before vaccination. This chain's CDR3 is CASSSKGGNSPLHF. The CDR3 region has the DNA TGTGCCAGCAGCTCAAAGGGAGGGAATTCACCCCTCCACTTT.